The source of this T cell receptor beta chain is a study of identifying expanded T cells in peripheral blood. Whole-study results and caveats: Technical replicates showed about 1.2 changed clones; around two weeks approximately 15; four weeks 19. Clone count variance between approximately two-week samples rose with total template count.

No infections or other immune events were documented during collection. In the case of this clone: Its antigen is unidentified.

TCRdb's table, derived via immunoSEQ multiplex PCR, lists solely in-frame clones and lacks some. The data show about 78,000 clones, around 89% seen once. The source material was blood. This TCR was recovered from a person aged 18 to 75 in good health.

This CDR3 is CASSDGTGVFHNEQFF. Written as DNA, the CDR3 is TGTGCCAGCAGCGATGGGACAGGGGTCTTCCACAATGAGCAGTTCTTC. The rearrangement joins TRBV9 to TRBJ2-1, with TRBD1 identical over 10 bases. After removal of 3 bases from V and 5 bases from J, the junction contained 8 bases not matched to a gene. Germline lookup yields CDR1 SGDLS and CDR2 YYNGEE. This CDR3 contains 16 residues.